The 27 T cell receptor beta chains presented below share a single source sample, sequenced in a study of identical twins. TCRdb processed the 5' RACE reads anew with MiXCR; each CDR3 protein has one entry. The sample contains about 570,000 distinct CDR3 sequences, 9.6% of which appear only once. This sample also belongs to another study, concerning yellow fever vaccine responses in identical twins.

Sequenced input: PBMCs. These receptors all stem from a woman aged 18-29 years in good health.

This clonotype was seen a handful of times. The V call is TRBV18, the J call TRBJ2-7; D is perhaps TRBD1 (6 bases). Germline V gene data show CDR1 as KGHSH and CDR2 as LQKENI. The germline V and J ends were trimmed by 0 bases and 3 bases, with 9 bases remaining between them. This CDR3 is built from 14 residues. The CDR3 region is CASSPPYRDYEQYF. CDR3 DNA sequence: TGTGCCAGCTCACCACCGTACAGGGACTACGAGCAGTACTTC. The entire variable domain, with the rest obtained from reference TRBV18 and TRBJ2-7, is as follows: NAGVMQNPRHLVRRRGQEARLRCSPMKGHSHVYWYRQLPEEGLKFMVYLQKENIIDESGMPKERFSAEFPKEGPSILRIQQVVRGDSAAYFCASSPPYRDYEQYFGPGTRLTVT.

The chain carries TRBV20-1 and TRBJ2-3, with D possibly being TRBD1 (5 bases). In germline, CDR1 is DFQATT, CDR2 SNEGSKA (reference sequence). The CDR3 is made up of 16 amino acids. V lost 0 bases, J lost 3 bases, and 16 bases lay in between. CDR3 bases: TGCAGTGCTAGAGATAGGGCAGGGAAGGAAACAGATACGCAGTATTTT. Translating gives CSARDRAGKETDTQYF.

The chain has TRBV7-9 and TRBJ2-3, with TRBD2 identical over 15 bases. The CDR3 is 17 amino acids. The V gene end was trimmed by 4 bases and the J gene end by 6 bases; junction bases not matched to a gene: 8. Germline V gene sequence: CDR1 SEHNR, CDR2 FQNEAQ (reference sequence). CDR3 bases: TGTGCCAGCAGCTCACGGACTAGCGGGAGGGCCTCGGATACGCAGTATTTT. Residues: CASSSRTSGRASDTQYF.

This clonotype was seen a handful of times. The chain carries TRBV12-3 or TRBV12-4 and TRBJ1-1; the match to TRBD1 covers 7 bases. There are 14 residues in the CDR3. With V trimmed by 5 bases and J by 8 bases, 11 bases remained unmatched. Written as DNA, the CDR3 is TGTGCCAGCAGTCCAGGTGGGACAGTGAGAGAAGCTTTCTTT. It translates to CASSPGGTVREAFF.

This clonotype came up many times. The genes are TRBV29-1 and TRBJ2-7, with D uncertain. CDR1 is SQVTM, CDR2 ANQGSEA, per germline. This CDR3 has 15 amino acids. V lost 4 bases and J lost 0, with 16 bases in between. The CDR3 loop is CSVVRPQITSYEQYF. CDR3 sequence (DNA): TGCAGCGTTGTACGGCCCCAGATAACCTCCTACGAGCAGTACTTC.

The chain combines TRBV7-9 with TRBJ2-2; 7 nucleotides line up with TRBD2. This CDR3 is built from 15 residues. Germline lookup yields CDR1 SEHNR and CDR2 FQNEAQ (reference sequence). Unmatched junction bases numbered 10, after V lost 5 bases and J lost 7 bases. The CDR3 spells CASSPGTMIHGELFF. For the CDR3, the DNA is TGTGCCAGCAGCCCGGGGACTATGATCCACGGGGAGCTGTTTTTT.

CDR3 sequence: CASSSDAGGTQYF. The CDR3 region has the DNA TGTGCCAGCAGCTCCGACGCCGGGGGGACCCAGTACTTC. The chain recombines TRBV7-8 with TRBJ2-5; TRBD2 is a possible D gene (6 bases). The length of the CDR3 is 13 residues. Trimming took off 4 bases at V and 7 bases at J, with 13 bases between the two ends. Germline V gene lookup returns CDR1 SGHVS and CDR2 FQNEAQ. Full variable domain (remainder filled in from reference TRBV7-8 and TRBJ2-5): GAGVSQSPRYKVAKRGQDVALRCDPISGHVSLFWYQQALGQGPEFLTYFQNEAQLDKSGLPSDRFFAERPEGSVSTLKIQRTQQEDSAVYLCASSSDAGGTQYFGPGTRLLVL.

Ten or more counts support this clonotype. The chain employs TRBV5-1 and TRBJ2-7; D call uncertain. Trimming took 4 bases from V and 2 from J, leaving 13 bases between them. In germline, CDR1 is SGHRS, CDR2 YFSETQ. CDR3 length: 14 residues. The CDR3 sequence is CASSLLPGTYEQYF. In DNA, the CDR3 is TGCGCCAGCAGCCTCTTACCCGGAACCTACGAGCAGTACTTC.

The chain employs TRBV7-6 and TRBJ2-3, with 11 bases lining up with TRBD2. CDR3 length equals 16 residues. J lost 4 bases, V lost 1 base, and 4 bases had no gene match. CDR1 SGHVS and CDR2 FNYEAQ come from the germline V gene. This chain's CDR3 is CASSLGLAGNADTQYF. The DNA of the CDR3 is TGTGCCAGCAGCTTAGGACTAGCGGGGAATGCAGATACGCAGTATTTT.

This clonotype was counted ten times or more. The CDR3 nucleotides are TGCGCCAGCAGCTTTCGACCCGGGGACTATGGCTACACCTTC. This translates into CASSFRPGDYGYTF. The rearrangement links TRBV5-1 to TRBJ1-2; D gene unclear. Germline V gene lookup returns CDR1 SGHRS and CDR2 YFSETQ. The CDR3 contains 14 residues. The ends were cut back, 2 bases at V and 3 bases at J, with 11 bases in the middle.

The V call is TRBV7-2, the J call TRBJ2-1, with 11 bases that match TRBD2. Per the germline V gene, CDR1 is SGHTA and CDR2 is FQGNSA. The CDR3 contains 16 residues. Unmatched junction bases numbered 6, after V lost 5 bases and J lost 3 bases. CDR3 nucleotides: TGTGCCAGCAGCATGCCGGGACTAGCGGTCTACAATGAGCAGTTCTTC. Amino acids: CASSMPGLAVYNEQFF.

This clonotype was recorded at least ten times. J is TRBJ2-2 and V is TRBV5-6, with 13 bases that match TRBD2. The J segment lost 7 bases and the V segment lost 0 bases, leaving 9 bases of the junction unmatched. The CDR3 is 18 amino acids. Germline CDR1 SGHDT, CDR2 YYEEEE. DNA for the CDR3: TGTGCCAGCAGCTTGGAGGAACTAGCGGGAGGGCCTGGCGGGGAGCTGTTTTTT. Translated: CASSLEELAGGPGGELFF.

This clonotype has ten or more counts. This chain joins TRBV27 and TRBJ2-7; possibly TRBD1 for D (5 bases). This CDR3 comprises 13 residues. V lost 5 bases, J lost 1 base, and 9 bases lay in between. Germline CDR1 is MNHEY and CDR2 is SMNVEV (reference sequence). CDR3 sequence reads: CASSLTGSYEQYF. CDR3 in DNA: TGTGCCAGCAGTCTTACAGGTTCCTACGAGCAGTACTTC.

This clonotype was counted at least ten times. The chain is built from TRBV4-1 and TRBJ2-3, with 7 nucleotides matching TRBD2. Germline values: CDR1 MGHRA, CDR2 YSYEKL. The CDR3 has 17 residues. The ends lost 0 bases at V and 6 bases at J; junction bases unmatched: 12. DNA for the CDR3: TGCGCCAGCAGCCAAGATTTGGGACGGGGAGGGGTGGATACGCAGTATTTT. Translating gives CASSQDLGRGGVDTQYF.

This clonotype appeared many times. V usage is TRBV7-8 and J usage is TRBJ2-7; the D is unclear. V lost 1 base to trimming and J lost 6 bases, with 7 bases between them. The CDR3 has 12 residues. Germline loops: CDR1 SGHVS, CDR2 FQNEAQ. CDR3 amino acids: CASSLGQREQYF. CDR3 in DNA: TGTGCCAGCAGCTTAGGTCAACGCGAGCAGTACTTC.

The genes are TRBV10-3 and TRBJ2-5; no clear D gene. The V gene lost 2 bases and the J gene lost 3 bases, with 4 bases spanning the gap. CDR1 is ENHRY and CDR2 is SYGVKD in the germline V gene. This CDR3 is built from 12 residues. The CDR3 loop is CAISEVEETQYF. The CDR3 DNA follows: TGTGCCATCAGTGAGGTAGAAGAGACCCAGTACTTC.

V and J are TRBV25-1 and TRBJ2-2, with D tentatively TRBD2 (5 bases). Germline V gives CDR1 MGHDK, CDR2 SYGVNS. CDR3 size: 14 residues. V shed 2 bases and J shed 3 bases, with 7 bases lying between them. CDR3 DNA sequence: TGTGCCAGCAGTGAACCGGGGTACACCGGGGAGCTGTTTTTT. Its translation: CASSEPGYTGELFF.

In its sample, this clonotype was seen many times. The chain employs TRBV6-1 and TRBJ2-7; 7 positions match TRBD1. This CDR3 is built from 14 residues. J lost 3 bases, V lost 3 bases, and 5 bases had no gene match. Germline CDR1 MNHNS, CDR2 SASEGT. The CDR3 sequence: CASSETGSLYEQYF. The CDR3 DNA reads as TGTGCCAGCAGTGAGACAGGGAGTCTCTACGAGCAGTACTTC.

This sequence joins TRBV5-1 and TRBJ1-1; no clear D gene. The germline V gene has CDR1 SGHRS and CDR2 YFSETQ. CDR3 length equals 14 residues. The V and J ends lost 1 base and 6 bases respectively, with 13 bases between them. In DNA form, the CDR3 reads TGCGCCAGCAGCTTGAACGGGATGGATCCTGAAGCTTTCTTT. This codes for CASSLNGMDPEAFF. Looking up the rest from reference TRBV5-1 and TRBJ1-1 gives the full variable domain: KAGVTQTPRYLIKTRGQQVTLSCSPISGHRSVSWYQQTPGQGLQFLFEYFSETQRNKGNFPGRFSGRQFSNSRSEMNVSTLELGDSALYLCASSLNGMDPEAFFGQGTRLTVV.

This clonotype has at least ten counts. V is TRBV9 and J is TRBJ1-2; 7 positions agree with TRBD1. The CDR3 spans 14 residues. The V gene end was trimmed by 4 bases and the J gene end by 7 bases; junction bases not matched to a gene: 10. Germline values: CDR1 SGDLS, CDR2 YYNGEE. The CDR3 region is CASSPEPRQGGYTF. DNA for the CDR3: TGTGCCAGCAGCCCCGAACCACGACAGGGTGGCTACACCTTC.

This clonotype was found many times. The CDR3 region has the DNA TGTGCCAGCAGCTTGAGGGTTGCTGAAGCTTTCTTT. Amino acids: CASSLRVAEAFF. The V call is TRBV7-2, the J call TRBJ1-1, with unresolved D. CDR3 length equals 12 residues. Deletions cut 3 bases from V and 6 bases from J, with 8 bases between. CDR1 SGHTA and CDR2 FQGNSA come from the germline V gene.

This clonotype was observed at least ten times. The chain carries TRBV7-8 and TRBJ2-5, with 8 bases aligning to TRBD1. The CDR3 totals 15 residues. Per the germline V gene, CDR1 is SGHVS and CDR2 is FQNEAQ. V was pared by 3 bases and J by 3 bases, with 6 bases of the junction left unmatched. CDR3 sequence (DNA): TGTGCCAGCAGCTTCCATGGACAGGGTAAAGAGACCCAGTACTTC. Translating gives CASSFHGQGKETQYF.

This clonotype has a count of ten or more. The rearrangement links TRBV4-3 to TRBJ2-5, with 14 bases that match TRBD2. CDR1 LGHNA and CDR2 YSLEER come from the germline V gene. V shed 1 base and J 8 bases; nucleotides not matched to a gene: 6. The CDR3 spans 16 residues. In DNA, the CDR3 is TGCGCCAGCAGCCAAGCCGGACTAGCGGGAGGAATTACCCAGTACTTC. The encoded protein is CASSQAGLAGGITQYF.

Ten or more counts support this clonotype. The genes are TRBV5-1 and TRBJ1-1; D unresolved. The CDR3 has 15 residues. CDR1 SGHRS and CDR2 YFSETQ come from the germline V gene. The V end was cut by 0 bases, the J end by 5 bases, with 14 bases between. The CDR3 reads CASSLEWASETEAFF. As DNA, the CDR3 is TGCGCCAGCAGCTTGGAATGGGCTTCGGAGACTGAAGCTTTCTTT.

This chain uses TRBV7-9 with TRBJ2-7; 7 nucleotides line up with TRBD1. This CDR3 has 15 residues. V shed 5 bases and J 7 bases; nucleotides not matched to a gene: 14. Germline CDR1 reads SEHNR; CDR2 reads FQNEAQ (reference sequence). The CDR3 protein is CASSPPDRPPEEQYF. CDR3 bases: TGTGCCAGCAGCCCGCCGGACAGGCCCCCCGAGGAGCAGTACTTC.

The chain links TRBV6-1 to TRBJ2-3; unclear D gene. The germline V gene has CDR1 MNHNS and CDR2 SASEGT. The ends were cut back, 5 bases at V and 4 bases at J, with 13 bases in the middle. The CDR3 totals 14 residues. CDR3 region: CASSLVWSADTQYF. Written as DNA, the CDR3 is TGTGCCAGCAGTCTAGTTTGGAGTGCAGATACGCAGTATTTT.

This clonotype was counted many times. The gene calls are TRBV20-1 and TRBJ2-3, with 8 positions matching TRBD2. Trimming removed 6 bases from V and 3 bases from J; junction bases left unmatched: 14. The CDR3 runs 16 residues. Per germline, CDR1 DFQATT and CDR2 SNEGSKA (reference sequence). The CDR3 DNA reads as TGCAGTGCCGCGAGCGGGGGCCCATTCGGAACAGATACGCAGTATTTT. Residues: CSAASGGPFGTDTQYF.